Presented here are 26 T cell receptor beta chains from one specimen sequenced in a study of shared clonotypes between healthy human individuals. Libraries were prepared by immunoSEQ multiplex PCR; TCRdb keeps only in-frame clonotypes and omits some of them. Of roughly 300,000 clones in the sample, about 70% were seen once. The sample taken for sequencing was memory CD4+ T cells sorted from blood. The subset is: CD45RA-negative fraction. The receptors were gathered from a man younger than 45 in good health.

Here the CDR3 reads CASRGAGDNQPQHF. In nucleotides, the CDR3 is TGTGCCAGCAGAGGGGCGGGAGACAATCAGCCCCAGCATTTT. V gene TRBV28 combines with J gene TRBJ1-5, with D tentatively TRBD1 (5 bases). The CDR3 length is 14 residues. Between the trimmed V and J ends, which lost 6 bases and 3 bases, there was a span of 12 bases. Germline CDR1 is MDHEN and CDR2 is SYDVKM.

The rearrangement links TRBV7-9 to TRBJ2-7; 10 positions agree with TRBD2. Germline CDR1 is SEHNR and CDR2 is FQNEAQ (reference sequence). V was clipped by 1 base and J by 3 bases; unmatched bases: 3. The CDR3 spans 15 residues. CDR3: CASSLGSSGSYEQYF. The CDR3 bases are TGTGCCAGCAGCTTAGGGTCTAGCGGGAGCTACGAGCAGTACTTC.

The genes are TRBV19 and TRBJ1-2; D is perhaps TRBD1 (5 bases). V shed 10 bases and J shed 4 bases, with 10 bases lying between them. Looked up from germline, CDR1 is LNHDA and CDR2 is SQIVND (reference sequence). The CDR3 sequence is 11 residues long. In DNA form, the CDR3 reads TGTGCCACCTGGGACCGCTATGGCTACACCTTC. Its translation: CATWDRYGYTF.

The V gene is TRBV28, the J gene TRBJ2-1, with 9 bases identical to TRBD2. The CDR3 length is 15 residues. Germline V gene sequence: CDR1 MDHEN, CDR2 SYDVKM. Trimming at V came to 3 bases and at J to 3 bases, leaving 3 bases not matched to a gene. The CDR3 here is CASSFSGSFYNEQFF. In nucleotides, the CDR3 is TGTGCCAGCAGTTTTAGCGGGAGTTTCTACAATGAGCAGTTCTTC. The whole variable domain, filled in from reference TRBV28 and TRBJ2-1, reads DVKVTQSSRYLVKRTGEKVFLECVQDMDHENMFWYRQDPGLGLRLIYFSYDVKMKEKGDIPEGYSVSREKKERFSLILESASTNQTSMYLCASSFSGSFYNEQFFGPGTRLTVL.

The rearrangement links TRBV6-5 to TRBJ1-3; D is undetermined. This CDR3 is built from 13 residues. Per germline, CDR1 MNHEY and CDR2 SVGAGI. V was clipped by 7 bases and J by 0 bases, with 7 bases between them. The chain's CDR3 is CASKRSSGNTIYF. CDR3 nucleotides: TGTGCCAGCAAAAGATCCTCTGGAAACACCATATATTTT.

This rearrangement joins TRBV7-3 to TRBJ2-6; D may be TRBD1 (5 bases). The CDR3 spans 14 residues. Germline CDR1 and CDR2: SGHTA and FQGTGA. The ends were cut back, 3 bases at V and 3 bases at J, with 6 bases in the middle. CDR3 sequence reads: CASSFQGGANVLTF. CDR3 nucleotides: TGTGCCAGCAGCTTCCAGGGTGGGGCCAACGTCCTGACTTTC.

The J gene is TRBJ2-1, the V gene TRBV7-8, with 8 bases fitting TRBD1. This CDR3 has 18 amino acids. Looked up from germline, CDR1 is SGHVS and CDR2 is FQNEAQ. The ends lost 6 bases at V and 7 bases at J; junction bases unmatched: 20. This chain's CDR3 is CASRPPGSSGQVLNEQFF. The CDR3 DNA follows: TGTGCCAGCAGACCTCCCGGCTCGTCGGGACAGGTGTTAAATGAGCAGTTCTTC.

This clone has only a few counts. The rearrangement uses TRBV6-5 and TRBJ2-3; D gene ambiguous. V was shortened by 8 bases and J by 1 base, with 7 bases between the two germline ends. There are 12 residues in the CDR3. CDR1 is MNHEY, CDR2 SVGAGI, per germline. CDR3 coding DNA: TGTGCCAGCCGACACCGCACAGATACGCAGTATTTT. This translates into CASRHRTDTQYF.

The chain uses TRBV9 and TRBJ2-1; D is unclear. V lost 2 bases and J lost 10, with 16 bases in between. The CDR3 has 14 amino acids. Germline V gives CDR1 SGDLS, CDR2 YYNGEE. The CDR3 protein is CASSVRRESGEQFF. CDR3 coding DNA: TGTGCCAGCAGCGTTAGGCGAGAGTCAGGCGAGCAGTTCTTC.

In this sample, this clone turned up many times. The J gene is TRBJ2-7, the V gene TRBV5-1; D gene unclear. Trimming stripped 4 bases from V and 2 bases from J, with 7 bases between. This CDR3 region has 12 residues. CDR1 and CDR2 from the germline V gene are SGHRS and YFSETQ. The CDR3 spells CASSADTYEQYF. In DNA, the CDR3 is TGCGCCAGCAGCGCCGACACCTACGAGCAGTACTTC.

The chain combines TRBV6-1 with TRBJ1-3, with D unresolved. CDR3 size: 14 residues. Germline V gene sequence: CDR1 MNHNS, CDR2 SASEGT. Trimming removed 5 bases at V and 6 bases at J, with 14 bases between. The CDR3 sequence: CASSTAVYENTIYF. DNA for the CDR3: TGTGCCAGCAGTACGGCTGTGTACGAAAACACCATATATTTT.

CDR3 sequence reads: CASSSSGSSYNEQFF. The CDR3 bases are TGCGCCAGCAGCTCCTCGGGTAGCTCCTACAATGAGCAGTTCTTC. The chain recombines TRBV5-1 with TRBJ2-1; no clear D. The CDR3 extends over 15 amino acids. Trimming took 3 bases from V and 0 from J, leaving 10 bases between them. Germline lookup yields CDR1 SGHRS and CDR2 YFSETQ.

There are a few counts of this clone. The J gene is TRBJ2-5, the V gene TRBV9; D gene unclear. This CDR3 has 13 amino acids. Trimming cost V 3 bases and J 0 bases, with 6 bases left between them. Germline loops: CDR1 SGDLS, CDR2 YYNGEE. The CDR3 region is CASSGTDQETQYF. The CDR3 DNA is TGTGCCAGCAGCGGGACGGACCAAGAGACCCAGTACTTC.

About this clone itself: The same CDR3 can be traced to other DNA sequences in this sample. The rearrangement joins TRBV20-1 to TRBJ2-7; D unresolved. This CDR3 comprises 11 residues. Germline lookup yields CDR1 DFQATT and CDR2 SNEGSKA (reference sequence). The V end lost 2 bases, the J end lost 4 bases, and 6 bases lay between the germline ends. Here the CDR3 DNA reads TGCAGTGCTAGACTACTTTACGAGCAGTACTTC. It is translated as CSARLLYEQYF.

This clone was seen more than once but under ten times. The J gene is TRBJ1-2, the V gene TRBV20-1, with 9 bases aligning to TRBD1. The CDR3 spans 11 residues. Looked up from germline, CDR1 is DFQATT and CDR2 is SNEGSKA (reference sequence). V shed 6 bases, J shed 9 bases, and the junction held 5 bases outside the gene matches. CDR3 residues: CSAHTGGSYTF. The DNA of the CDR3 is TGCAGTGCCCACACAGGGGGCAGCTACACCTTC.

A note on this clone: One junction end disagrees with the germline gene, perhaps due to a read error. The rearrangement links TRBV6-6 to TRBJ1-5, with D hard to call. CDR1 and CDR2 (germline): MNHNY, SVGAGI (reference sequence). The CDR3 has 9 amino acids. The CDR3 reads CASSQPQHF. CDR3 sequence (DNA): TGTGCCAGCAGTCAGCCCCAGCATTTT.

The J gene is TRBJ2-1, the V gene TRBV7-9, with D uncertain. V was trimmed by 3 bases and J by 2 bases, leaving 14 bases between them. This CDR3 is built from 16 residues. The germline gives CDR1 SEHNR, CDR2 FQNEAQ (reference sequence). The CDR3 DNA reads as TGTGCCAGCAGCTTTTTCGCGCTCGGAGCCTACAATGAGCAGTTCTTC. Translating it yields CASSFFALGAYNEQFF.

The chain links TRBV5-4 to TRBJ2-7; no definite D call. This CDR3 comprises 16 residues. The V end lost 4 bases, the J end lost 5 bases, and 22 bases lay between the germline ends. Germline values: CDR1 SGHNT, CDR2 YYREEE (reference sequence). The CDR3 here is CASSPRSRSQWNEQYF. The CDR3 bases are TGTGCCAGCAGCCCTCGGAGCCGTTCCCAATGGAACGAGCAGTACTTC.

For the CDR3, the DNA is TGTGCCAGCAGTCCTGGGGGCGCGCACGACTATGGCTACACCTTC. It is translated as CASSPGGAHDYGYTF. The chain couples TRBV28 to TRBJ1-2, with TRBD1 as a possible D gene (6 bases). In germline, CDR1 is MDHEN, CDR2 SYDVKM. V was shortened by 5 bases and J by 3 bases, with 16 bases between the two germline ends. The CDR3 extends over 15 amino acids.

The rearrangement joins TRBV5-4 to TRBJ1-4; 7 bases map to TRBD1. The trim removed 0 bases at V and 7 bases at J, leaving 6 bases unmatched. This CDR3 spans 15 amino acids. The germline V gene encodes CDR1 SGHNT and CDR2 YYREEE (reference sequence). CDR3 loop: CASSLGGQQGEKLFF. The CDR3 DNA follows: TGTGCCAGCAGCTTGGGGGGACAGCAGGGTGAAAAACTGTTTTTT.

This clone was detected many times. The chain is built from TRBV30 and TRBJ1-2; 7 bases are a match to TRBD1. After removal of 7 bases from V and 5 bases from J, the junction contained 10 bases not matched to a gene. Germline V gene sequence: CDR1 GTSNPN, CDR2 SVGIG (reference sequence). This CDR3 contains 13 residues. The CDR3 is CALPQGKGYGYTF. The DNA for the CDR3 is TGTGCCTTACCACAGGGGAAAGGTTATGGCTACACCTTC.

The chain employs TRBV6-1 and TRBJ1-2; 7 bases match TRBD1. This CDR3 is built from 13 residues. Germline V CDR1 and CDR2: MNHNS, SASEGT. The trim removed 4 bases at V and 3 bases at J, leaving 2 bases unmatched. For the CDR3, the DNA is TGTGCCAGCAGTGGGGACAGCTACTATGGCTACACCTTC. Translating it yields CASSGDSYYGYTF.

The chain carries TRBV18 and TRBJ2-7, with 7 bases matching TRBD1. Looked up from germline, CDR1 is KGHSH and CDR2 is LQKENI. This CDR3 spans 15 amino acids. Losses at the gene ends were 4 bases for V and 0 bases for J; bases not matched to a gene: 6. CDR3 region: CASSLQGQISYEQYF. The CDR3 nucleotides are TGTGCCAGCTCACTTCAGGGACAGATCTCCTACGAGCAGTACTTC. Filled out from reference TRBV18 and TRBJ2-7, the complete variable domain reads NAGVMQNPRHLVRRRGQEARLRCSPMKGHSHVYWYRQLPEEGLKFMVYLQKENIIDESGMPKERFSAEFPKEGPSILRIQQVVRGDSAAYFCASSLQGQISYEQYFGPGTRLTVT.

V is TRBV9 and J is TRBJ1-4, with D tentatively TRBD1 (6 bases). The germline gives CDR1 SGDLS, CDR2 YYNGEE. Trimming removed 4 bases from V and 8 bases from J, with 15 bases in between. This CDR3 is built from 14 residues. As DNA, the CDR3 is TGTGCCAGCAGCACCCACAGGGTTGGGGAAAAACTGTTTTTT. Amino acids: CASSTHRVGEKLFF.

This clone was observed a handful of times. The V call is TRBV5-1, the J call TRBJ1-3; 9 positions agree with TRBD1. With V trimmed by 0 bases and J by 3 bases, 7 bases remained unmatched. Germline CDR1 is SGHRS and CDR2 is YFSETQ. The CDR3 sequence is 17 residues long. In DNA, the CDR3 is TGCGCCAGCAGCTTGGCAACCGGGACAGGGTTTGGAAACACCATATATTTT. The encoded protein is CASSLATGTGFGNTIYF. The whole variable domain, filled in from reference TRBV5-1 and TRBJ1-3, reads KAGVTQTPRYLIKTRGQQVTLSCSPISGHRSVSWYQQTPGQGLQFLFEYFSETQRNKGNFPGRFSGRQFSNSRSEMNVSTLELGDSALYLCASSLATGTGFGNTIYFGEGSWLTVV.

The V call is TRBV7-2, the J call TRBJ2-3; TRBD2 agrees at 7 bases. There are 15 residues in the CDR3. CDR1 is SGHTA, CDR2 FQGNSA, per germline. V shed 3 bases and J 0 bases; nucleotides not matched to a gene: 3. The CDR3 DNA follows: TGTGCCAGCAGCTTTGATAGCGGGAGCACAGATACGCAGTATTTT. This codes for CASSFDSGSTDTQYF.